This T cell receptor (beta chain) was observed in a study of T cells in Graves' hyperthyroidism and ophthalmopathy. CDR1 is SGHRS, CDR2 YFSETQ, per germline. The CDR3 totals 15 residues. The ends were cut back, 4 bases at V and 9 bases at J, with 20 bases in the middle. This clonotype has ten or more counts. TCR beta CDR3 regions were amplified from RNA. The HTBI primer set drove a first-round RT-PCR of the TCR CDR3. TCRdb independently ran MiXCR on the multiplex PCR reads; one entry per CDR3 protein. The sample consists of around 600,000 distinct CDR3 sequences, more than 15% of them appearing once. The receptor comes from a woman in her forties with Graves' ophthalmopathy. V and J are TRBV5-1 and TRBJ1-5; D is possibly TRBD1 (6 bases). Sequenced sample: blood. CDR3 DNA: TGCGCCAGCAGCAAAGGACAGTCCCCTAGGGTGCCCCAGCATTTT. This encodes CASSKGQSPRVPQHF.